Listed below are T cell receptor beta chains from one sample, sequenced in a study of blood T cell repertoires in COVID-19. Assay used: immunoSEQ multiplex PCR; TCRdb lists only in-frame clones, some missing. The data contain roughly 29,000 clones, roughly 80% of them singletons. Sequencing was performed on peripheral blood. The receptors shown here come from a woman in her 70s with active or convalescent COVID-19. CDR3s include the opening cysteine and the closing phenylalanine or tryptophan. Each record gives: V gene, D gene, CDR3 length, J gene, clone size, CDR3 DNA, CDR3 protein. The D gene is left open where the match is weak. Clone size is shown for a subset of rows, as once, few, many or a class of expanded clone.

TRBV19	TRBD2	15	TRBJ2-7	.	TGTGCCAGTGCCCCCCTAGCGGGAGGGTCCTACGAGCAGTACTTC	CASAPLAGGSYEQYF
TRBV7-2	.	12	TRBJ2-5	.	TGTGCCAGCAGCTTAGGAGTAGAGACCCAGTACTTC	CASSLGVETQYF
TRBV19	.	14	TRBJ1-2	.	TGTGCCAGTAGGCCTCCGGGAGAAACCTATGGCTACACCTTC	CASRPPGETYGYTF
TRBV7-9	.	12	TRBJ1-6	few	TGTGCCAGCAGCCTCGAGGGTTCACCCCTCCACTTT	CASSLEGSPLHF
TRBV7-2	.	15	TRBJ2-1	.	TGTGCCAGCAGCCCCAGCGGGTCCTCCTACAATGAGCAGTTCTTC	CASSPSGSSYNEQFF
TRBV9	.	15	TRBJ2-5	.	TGTGCCAGCAGCGTAAACCCTAGCCCCCAAGAGACCCAGTACTTC	CASSVNPSPQETQYF
TRBV4-1	TRBD1	15	TRBJ2-5	.	TGCGCCAGCAGCCGCCCGGACAGGCTTGGAGAGACCCAGTACTTC	CASSRPDRLGETQYF
TRBV5-1	TRBD1	18	TRBJ1-3	.	TGCGCCAGCAGCTTAGGGACAGGGTTCTCCAGCTCTGGAAACACCATATATTTT	CASSLGTGFSSSGNTIYF
TRBV6-5	.	15	TRBJ2-7	few	TGTGCCAGCAGTTACTCGATCCGGAGCTCCTACGAGCAGTACTTC	CASSYSIRSSYEQYF
TRBV7-6	.	14	TRBJ2-3	once	TGTGCCAGCAGCTTTTCCTCCGAGACAGATACGCAGTATTTT	CASSFSSETDTQYF
TRBV13	.	11	TRBJ2-1	.	TGTGCCAGCAGCTTCAGGGCTGAGCAGTTCTTC	CASSFRAEQFF
TRBV5-1	.	16	TRBJ2-2	.	TGCGCCAGCAGCTTGGCCGTGGGACAGAACACCGGGGAGCTGTTTTTT	CASSLAVGQNTGELFF
TRBV13	.	13	TRBJ2-1	medium-sized	TGTGCCAGCAGCTTGGCCCAATACAATGAGCAGTTCTTC	CASSLAQYNEQFF
TRBV2	.	14	TRBJ1-4	few	TGTGCCAGCAGTGCCACAGGGTCGGTTAGAAAACTGTTTTTT	CASSATGSVRKLFF
TRBV27	.	16	TRBJ1-5	few	TGTGCCAGCAGTCGGTCCGGGGAACAAGGCAATCAGCCCCAGCATTTT	CASSRSGEQGNQPQHF
TRBV9	.	15	TRBJ1-5	.	TGTGCCAGCAGCGTAGCTGGGCAGGGCAATCAGCCCCAGCATTTT	CASSVAGQGNQPQHF
TRBV5-6	TRBD1	15	TRBJ1-1	.	TGTGCCAGCAGCCTCCGGACAGGGGAGAACACTGAAGCTTTCTTT	CASSLRTGENTEAFF
TRBV19	.	16	TRBJ1-2	.	TGTGCCAGTAGTAAGGTCCAGGGGTCTTTGAACTATGGCTACACCTTC	CASSKVQGSLNYGYTF
TRBV14	.	14	TRBJ2-7	.	TGTGCCAGCGGGCGAGGACTAAACTCCTACGAGCAGTACTTC	CASGRGLNSYEQYF
TRBV24-1	.	16	TRBJ2-7	.	TGTGCCACCAGTGATTTTAGGAAGTCAGGGAACAACGAGCAGTACTTC	CATSDFRKSGNNEQYF
TRBV2	TRBD1	17	TRBJ2-2	.	TGTGCCAGCAGTGAGACACAGGGGAGAAGGAACACCGGGGAGCTGTTTTTT	CASSETQGRRNTGELFF
TRBV29-1	TRBD1	11	TRBJ2-4	few	TGCAGCTCCCGGGACAGGGACATTCAGTACTTC	CSSRDRDIQYF
TRBV2	.	12	TRBJ2-7	few	TGTGCCAGCAGTTACAGGTTAGGCGAGCAGTACTTC	CASSYRLGEQYF
TRBV7-2	.	12	TRBJ2-7	.	TGTGCCACCGGACCTAGCGACTACGAGCAGTACTTC	CATGPSDYEQYF
TRBV28	TRBD2	14	TRBJ2-5	.	TGTGCCAGCAGACTGACTAGCGGGACTGGTACCCAGTACTTC	CASRLTSGTGTQYF
TRBV28	TRBD1	16	TRBJ1-1	.	TGTGCCAGCGGAACCCCACAGGGGCTCGCGAACACTGAAGCTTTCTTT	CASGTPQGLANTEAFF
TRBV28	.	15	TRBJ1-4	.	TGTGCCAGCAGTCAGAGAATCGGTTACAGTGAAAAACTGTTTTTT	CASSQRIGYSEKLFF
TRBV27	TRBD2	17	TRBJ2-3	.	TGTGCCAGCAGTTTCCTTATGGCGGGAGGTTCCCCTGAGGCGCAGTATTTT	CASSFLMAGGSPEAQYF
TRBV28	TRBD1	16	TRBJ1-6	medium-sized	TGTGCCAGCAGTGGGACCGGGACAGTTTATAATTCACCCCTCCACTTT	CASSGTGTVYNSPLHF
TRBV6-5	.	14	TRBJ2-7	.	TGTGCCAGCAGTCTTGGGGGGAGCTCCTACGAGCAGTACTTC	CASSLGGSSYEQYF
TRBV5-5	.	13	TRBJ1-1	.	TGTGCCAGCAGCTGGGCGATGAACACTGAAGCTTTCTTT	CASSWAMNTEAFF
TRBV5-1	TRBD1	17	TRBJ1-1	.	TGCGCCAGCAGCTTGGGCGGAGGGGGCCCCGGGGGCACTGAAGCTTTCTTT	CASSLGGGGPGGTEAFF
TRBV7-8	TRBD2	18	TRBJ2-2	.	TGTGCCAGCAGTCCCCGGGGGGTTGGCGACGCGAACACCGGGGAGCTGTTTTTT	CASSPRGVGDANTGELFF
TRBV5-4	TRBD2	16	TRBJ2-1	.	TGTGCCAGCAGCTTTATAGCGGGGGTAGGCCATTTCGGGCAGTTCTTC	CASSFIAGVGHFGQFF
TRBV2	TRBD1	15	TRBJ1-6	.	TGTGCCAGCAGGGCCCGGGACAGGGGGCTATCACCCCTCCACTTT	CASRARDRGLSPLHF
TRBV7-2	TRBD2	15	TRBJ2-7	.	TGTGCCAGTAGAGCTGGACTAGCGGGATCTTACGAGCAGTACTTC	CASRAGLAGSYEQYF
TRBV3-1/TRBV3-2	TRBD1	14	TRBJ1-1	.	TGTGCCAGCAGCCAACAGGGGGGCGGTACTGAAGCTTTCTTT	CASSQQGGGTEAFF
TRBV4-1	.	16	TRBJ2-1	.	TGCGCCAGCAGCCGAGAACTTAGTAGCTCCTACAATGAGCAGTTCTTC	CASSRELSSSYNEQFF
TRBV28	TRBD1	15	TRBJ1-3	.	TGTGCCAGCAGTCCCGACAGGGGCTATCCAAGCACCATATATTTT	CASSPDRGYPSTIYF
TRBV21-1	.	22	TRBJ1-1	.	TGTGCCAGCCCCCCCATGGGACCCTGGTTGGGGACAGGGGAGGCTATGAACACTGAAGCTTTCTTT	CASPPMGPWLGTGEAMNTEAFF
TRBV6-5	.	11	TRBJ1-2	.	TGTGCCAGCAGCGACAGCTATGGCTACACCTTC	CASSDSYGYTF
TRBV4-1	.	15	TRBJ1-5	.	TGCGCCAGCAGCCCTCGGACAGCAAGCAATCAGCCCCAGCATTTT	CASSPRTASNQPQHF
TRBV13	TRBD2	14	TRBJ2-7	.	TGTGCCAGCAGAATAGCGGGCCTCTCCTACGAGCAGTACTTC	CASRIAGLSYEQYF
TRBV9	.	16	TRBJ1-1	.	TGTGCCAGCAGCGTAGGGGTTACTCAGGTGAACACTGAAGCTTTCTTT	CASSVGVTQVNTEAFF
TRBV19	TRBD1	15	TRBJ1-2	few	TGTGCCAGTAGTATTGCGGGGACAGCGTACTATGGCTACACCTTC	CASSIAGTAYYGYTF
TRBV19	.	14	TRBJ1-5	.	TGTGCCAGTAGACAACCGGGAGAGGGTCAGCCCCAGCATTTT	CASRQPGEGQPQHF
TRBV19	.	14	TRBJ2-3	.	TGTGCCAGTCGACATCACTGGGGCACAGATACGCAGTATTTT	CASRHHWGTDTQYF
TRBV18	.	13	TRBJ2-5	.	TGTGCCAGCTCGCTCCGGGAGAGCGAGACCCAGTACTTC	CASSLRESETQYF
TRBV29-1	TRBD2	13	TRBJ2-1	.	TGCAGCGTGACTAGCGGGAGTGGAAATGAGCAGTTCTTC	CSVTSGSGNEQFF
TRBV5-4	TRBD1	15	TRBJ2-1	.	TGTGCCAGCAGCTTGGTGGACAGGGAAAATCTTGAGCAGTTCTTC	CASSLVDRENLEQFF
TRBV16	TRBD2	21	TRBJ2-7	once	TGTGCCAGCAGCCAGCCTAAAACCGGTCCGGGACTAGCGGGATCCGGGGTCGAGCAGTACTTC	CASSQPKTGPGLAGSGVEQYF
TRBV5-4	TRBD2	16	TRBJ2-1	few	TGTGCCAGCAACCAGCCGGGACTAGCGGGAGTTAATGAGCAGTTCTTC	CASNQPGLAGVNEQFF
TRBV30	.	11	TRBJ1-2	.	TGTGCCTCTTTTAGGGGCTATGGCTACACCTTC	CASFRGYGYTF
TRBV29-1	.	13	TRBJ1-6	.	TGCAGCGCCTCGTCCAGCGGTAATTCACCCCTCCACTTT	CSASSSGNSPLHF
TRBV18	TRBD1	17	TRBJ1-5	.	TGTGCCAGCTCACGTTTTGGGACAGGGCAAAGCAATCAGCCCCAGCATTTT	CASSRFGTGQSNQPQHF
TRBV7-8	.	18	TRBJ1-5	once	TGTGCCAGCAGCTTAGGGTTCGATGTTCAGGGCAGCAATCAGCCCCAGCATTTT	CASSLGFDVQGSNQPQHF
TRBV7-9	.	17	TRBJ1-2	.	TGTGCCAGCTTCCCTCCGTCCCCCAGGGGCGCCCCGGGAGGCTACACCTTC	CASFPPSPRGAPGGYTF
TRBV30	.	12	TRBJ1-4	.	TGTGGACTGCGGGGGGCGAGAGAAAAACTGTTTTTT	CGLRGAREKLFF
TRBV18	.	15	TRBJ2-3	.	TGTGCCAGCTCACCTGGTGGTCGGTTCCCAGATACGCAGTATTTT	CASSPGGRFPDTQYF